This T cell receptor (beta chain) emerged from a study of blood T cell repertoires in COVID-19. Whole-study context: Collection of acute and convalescent COVID-19 samples took place in the United States, Italy and Spain. In each case, the material was cDNA or gDNA derived from T cells, B-cell-depleted T cells, or PBMCs.

The CDR3 extends over 16 amino acids. Germline V CDR1 and CDR2: SGHTS, YDEGEE. The germline V and J ends were trimmed by 6 bases and 3 bases, with 19 bases remaining between them. Per the authors' pipeline: Amplification of reference gene primers was used by the study to estimate nucleated cell counts. Repertoires were generated with immunoSEQ multiplex PCR, while TCRdb's copy carries only in-frame clones and drops some. For V, J and clone size, that table is used; D and trimming come from the DNA. The table lists 76,000 or so clones, almost 85% of them singletons. The sequencing input was peripheral blood. The V call is TRBV5-8, the J call TRBJ1-3, with unresolved D. The sequence came from a man aged 45-60 years with acute or convalescent COVID-19. CDR3 protein: CASIKWGALRGNTIYF. As DNA, the CDR3 is TGTGCCAGCATCAAATGGGGAGCGTTGCGTGGAAACACCATATATTTT.